Listed below are T cell receptor beta chains from one sample, sequenced in a study of beta chain features in type 1 diabetes. Assay: immunoSEQ multiplex PCR; the TCRdb copy retains only in-frame clones and omits some. Among a few hundred thousand clones listed, over 11% were seen once. The material sequenced was naive CD4+ T cells from blood. The receptors stem from a man aged 25-40 years with type 1 diabetes. Each CDR3 is given with its conserved first and last residue. The D gene is left open where the match is weak. Clone size, where shown, is once, few, many, or a class for clones that have expanded.

>TRBJ1-1|TRBV7-2|-|-
CASSLVEGLTEAFF
TGTGCCAGCAGCTTAGTCGAGGGACTGACTGAAGCTTTCTTT
>TRBJ2-6|TRBV15|few|TRBD1
CATSRLPGQGTGANVLTF
TGTGCCACCAGCAGACTACCGGGACAGGGGACTGGGGCCAACGTCCTGACTTTC
>TRBJ2-1|TRBV7-3|few|TRBD2
CASSPQGPRAGDLPSSYNEQFF
TGTGCCAGCAGCCCCCAGGGACCAAGGGCGGGAGATCTGCCGAGCTCCTACAATGAGCAGTTCTTC
>TRBJ2-7|TRBV6-5|-|TRBD2
CASSSTSGEQYF
TGTGCCAGCAGTTCCACTAGCGGCGAGCAGTACTTC
>TRBJ1-2|TRBV4-3|many|-
CASSHQGRGGYTF
TGCGCCAGCAGCCACCAGGGGAGAGGGGGCTACACCTTC
>TRBJ1-1|TRBV7-9|-|-
CASSPRQRNTEAFF
TGTGCCAGCAGCCCTCGACAGAGGAACACTGAAGCTTTCTTT
>TRBJ2-7|TRBV28|-|TRBD2
CASRGAGTSGSYEQYF
TGTGCCAGCAGGGGAGCTGGGACTAGCGGGAGCTACGAGCAGTACTTC
>TRBJ1-2|TRBV4-2|-|TRBD1
CASSQGTGAYGYTF
TGTGCCAGCAGCCAAGGAACAGGGGCCTATGGCTACACCTTC
>TRBJ2-1|TRBV25-1|-|TRBD2
CASSELAGEGEQFF
TGTGCCAGCAGTGAATTAGCGGGAGAAGGTGAGCAGTTCTTC
>TRBJ2-1|TRBV2|-|-
CASRITGYNEQFF
TGTGCCAGCCGGATAACAGGGTACAATGAGCAGTTCTTC
>TRBJ1-4|TRBV4-2|few|TRBD1
CASSQDVVRGANEKLFF
TGTGCCAGCAGCCAAGATGTAGTCAGGGGGGCTAATGAAAAACTGTTTTTT
>TRBJ1-1|TRBV4-2|few|-
CASSQETRENTEAFF
TGTGCCAGCAGCCAAGAAACCAGGGAGAACACTGAAGCTTTCTTT
>TRBJ2-1|TRBV28|few|-
CASRLGLFYNEQFF
TGTGCCAGCAGGCTGGGACTGTTCTACAATGAGCAGTTCTTC
>TRBJ2-3|TRBV9|few|-
CASSVSAGPDTQYF
TGTGCCAGCAGCGTTAGCGCGGGGCCAGATACGCAGTATTTT
>TRBJ2-2|TRBV7-2|few|TRBD2
CASSLVAGVTGELFF
TGTGCCAGCAGCTTAGTGGCGGGAGTAACCGGGGAGCTGTTTTTT
>TRBJ1-1|TRBV7-9|-|-
CASSLEARQKGGTEAFF
TGTGCCAGCAGCTTAGAGGCGCGACAAAAAGGGGGAACTGAAGCTTTCTTT
>TRBJ2-6|TRBV11-1|few|-
CASSLASGSGANVLTF
TGTGCCAGCAGCTTAGCCTCAGGCTCTGGGGCCAACGTCCTGACTTTC
>TRBJ2-5|TRBV30|-|-
CAWSHGEQETQYF
TGTGCCTGGAGCCATGGGGAGCAAGAGACCCAGTACTTC
>TRBJ2-1|TRBV6-5|-|-
CATWTAYNEQFF
TGTGCCACATGGACAGCCTACAATGAGCAGTTCTTC
>TRBJ2-5|TRBV4-3|few|-
CASSQDLRLDQETQYF
TGCGCCAGCAGCCAAGATCTGAGACTGGACCAAGAGACCCAGTACTTC
>TRBJ2-1|TRBV7-3|-|TRBD2
CASSLRGLAGGYNEQFF
TGTGCCAGCAGCTTAAGGGGACTAGCGGGAGGGTACAATGAGCAGTTCTTC
>TRBJ2-1|TRBV5-1|few|TRBD2
CASRQGLAGGGEQFF
TGCGCCAGCAGACAGGGACTAGCGGGAGGTGGTGAGCAGTTCTTC
>TRBJ2-2|TRBV4-2|few|TRBD2
CASSQLAENTGELFF
TGTGCCAGCAGCCAACTAGCGGAGAACACCGGGGAGCTGTTTTTT
>TRBJ2-1|TRBV11-2|-|TRBD1
CASSLGQNRGNEQFF
TGTGCCAGCTCGTTAGGTCAGAACAGGGGAAATGAACAGTTCTTC
>TRBJ1-2|TRBV25-1|-|TRBD1
CASSDRTGWNGYTF
TGTGCCAGCAGTGATAGGACAGGGTGGAATGGCTACACCTTC
>TRBJ2-7|TRBV15|-|-
CATSRGGRPYEQYF
TGTGCCACCAGCAGGGGAGGACGCCCCTACGAGCAGTACTTC
>TRBJ2-5|TRBV28|few|-
CASSLDGVRETQYF
TGTGCCAGCAGTTTAGACGGGGTTAGGGAGACCCAGTACTTC
>TRBJ2-7|TRBV27|-|TRBD2
CASSFLAGGSYEQYF
TGTGCCAGCAGTTTTCTAGCGGGAGGCTCCTACGAGCAGTACTTC
>TRBJ1-1|TRBV19|-|-
CASSRRVLNTEAFF
TGTGCCAGTAGTCGCCGGGTCTTGAACACTGAAGCTTTCTTT
>TRBJ2-2|TRBV5-1|few|-
CASASRVQGELFF
TGCGCCAGCGCCTCCAGGGTTCAGGGGGAGCTGTTTTTT
>TRBJ1-4|TRBV4-2|few|-
CASSQDREKLFF
TGTGCCAGCAGCCAAGACAGGGAAAAACTGTTTTTT
>TRBJ2-7|TRBV28|few|TRBD2
CASSLGTSYEQYF
TGTGCCAGCAGCCTCGGGACTAGCTACGAGCAGTACTTC
>TRBJ2-7|TRBV9|few|TRBD1
CASSPRQGGSYEQYF
TGTGCCAGCAGCCCCCGACAGGGGGGTTCCTACGAGCAGTACTTC
>TRBJ1-1|TRBV7-9|few|-
CAFRGTNTEAFF
TGTGCCTTTCGAGGTACGAACACTGAAGCTTTCTTT
>TRBJ2-7|TRBV9|few|-
CASSVGWRGEQYF
TGTGCCAGCAGCGTAGGATGGAGGGGCGAGCAGTACTTC
>TRBJ2-1|TRBV6-5|-|TRBD2
CASSYGGTRGFNEQFF
TGTGCCAGCAGTTACGGTGGGACTAGGGGCTTCAATGAGCAGTTCTTC
>TRBJ2-1|TRBV9|few|-
CASSVEGESYNEQFF
TGTGCCAGCAGCGTAGAGGGGGAGTCCTACAATGAGCAGTTCTTC
>TRBJ1-1|TRBV25-1|few|-
CASTRGAEAFF
TGTGCCAGCACCCGGGGGGCTGAAGCTTTCTTT
>TRBJ2-7|TRBV14|-|TRBD2
CASRLAGGGGQYF
TGTGCCAGCAGGCTAGCGGGAGGCGGTGGGCAGTACTTC
>TRBJ1-2|TRBV9|-|-
CASSPQGTGTNYGYTF
TGTGCCAGCAGCCCCCAGGGAACAGGGACTAACTATGGCTACACCTTC
>TRBJ2-2|TRBV7-9|-|TRBD1
CASSLGDSTNTGELFF
TGTGCCAGCAGCTTAGGGGACAGCACGAACACCGGGGAGCTGTTTTTT
>TRBJ2-1|TRBV7-3|-|TRBD1
CASSLQGGFSNEQFF
TGTGCCAGCAGCCTACAGGGGGGTTTCAGCAATGAGCAGTTCTTC
>TRBJ2-5|TRBV5-1|-|TRBD2
CASSFGLAGEETQYF
TGCGCCAGCAGCTTCGGACTAGCGGGAGAAGAGACCCAGTACTTC
>TRBJ1-2|TRBV19|-|-
CASLRRAGNYGYTF
TGTGCCAGTCTACGACGAGCAGGGAACTATGGCTACACCTTC
>TRBJ2-1|TRBV7-9|-|TRBD2
CASSLNIGTSGSNEQFF
TGTGCCAGCAGCTTAAACATCGGGACTAGCGGGAGTAATGAGCAGTTCTTC
>TRBJ2-7|TRBV6-1|-|-
CASLDTGGTSYEQYF
TGTGCCAGCCTCGATACCGGGGGAACTTCCTACGAGCAGTACTTC
>TRBJ1-5|TRBV18|few|-
CASSPLSRETGQPQHF
TGTGCCAGCTCACCACTGTCAAGGGAGACGGGTCAGCCCCAGCATTTT
>TRBJ2-7|TRBV7-9|few|-
CASSLVQGISEQYF
TGTGCCAGCAGCTTAGTACAGGGAATCTCCGAGCAGTACTTC
>TRBJ1-1|TRBV28|-|-
CASSSGQHTEAFF
TGTGCCAGCAGCTCAGGACAGCACACTGAAGCTTTCTTT
>TRBJ1-1|TRBV9|-|-
CASSPRTIRTEAFF
TGTGCCAGCAGCCCTCGGACAATCCGAACGGAAGCTTTCTTT
>TRBJ2-3|TRBV10-3|few|TRBD2
CAISDYSGSPPDTQYF
TGTGCCATCAGTGACTACAGCGGGAGCCCCCCAGATACGCAGTATTTT
>TRBJ2-7|TRBV28|few|-
CASSPLQGFSYEQYF
TGTGCCAGCAGTCCCCTACAGGGATTCTCCTACGAGCAGTACTTC
>TRBJ2-1|TRBV4-2|-|TRBD2
CASSQLTSDEQFF
TGTGCCAGCAGCCAACTGACTAGCGACGAGCAGTTCTTC
>TRBJ1-5|TRBV19|-|TRBD1
CASNTGTAGNQPQHF
TGTGCCAGTAACACTGGGACAGCAGGCAATCAGCCCCAGCATTTT